This T cell receptor (beta chain) was identified in a study of blood T cell repertoires in COVID-19. At the level of the study: The analysed material was cDNA or gDNA that came from T cells, B-cell-depleted T cells, or PBMCs.

Cohort placement rested on clinical history that participants reported themselves. Within 2 weeks of study entry, exposed participants had contacted a PCR-confirmed or clinician-diagnosed COVID-19 case. Per the original data handling: Counts of nucleated cells, estimated from reference gene primer amplification, were obtained. Sequencing was performed with immunoSEQ multiplex PCR; in TCRdb, only in-frame clones are kept and a portion is missing. D and trimming were read from the DNA, whereas the V and J calls and clone size are those reported in that table. The sample records 130,000 to 150,000 clones, about four fifths being singletons. The CDR3 has 11 residues. The germline V and J ends were trimmed by 7 bases and 5 bases, with 10 bases remaining between them. Germline CDR1 and CDR2: SGDLS and YYNGEE.

The chain carries TRBV9 and TRBJ2-7; weak D call: TRBD1 (5 bases). Sequenced: PBMCs or T cells enriched from blood (not recorded which). This receptor was obtained from a woman aged 45-65 years who had been exposed to COVID-19. This CDR3 reads CASGRVHEQYF. The CDR3 region has the DNA TGTGCCAGCGGCAGGGTCCACGAGCAGTACTTC.